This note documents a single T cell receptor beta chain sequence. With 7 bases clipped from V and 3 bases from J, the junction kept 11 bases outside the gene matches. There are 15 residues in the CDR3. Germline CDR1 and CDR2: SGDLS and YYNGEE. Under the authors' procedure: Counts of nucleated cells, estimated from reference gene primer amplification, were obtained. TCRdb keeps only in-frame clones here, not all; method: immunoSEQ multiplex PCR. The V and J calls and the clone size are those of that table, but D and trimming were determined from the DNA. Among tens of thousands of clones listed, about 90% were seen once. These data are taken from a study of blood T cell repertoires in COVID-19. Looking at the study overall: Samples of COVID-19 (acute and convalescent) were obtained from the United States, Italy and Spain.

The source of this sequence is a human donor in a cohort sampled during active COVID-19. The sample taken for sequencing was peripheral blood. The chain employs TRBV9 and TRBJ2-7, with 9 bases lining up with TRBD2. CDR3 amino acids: CASSGGASGIYEQYF. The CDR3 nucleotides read TGTGCCAGCTCCGGGGGGGCTAGCGGGATCTACGAGCAGTACTTC. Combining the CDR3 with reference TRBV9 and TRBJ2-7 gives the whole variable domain DSGVTQTPKHLITATGQRVTLRCSPRSGDLSVYWYQQSLDQGLQFLIQYYNGEERAKGNILERFSAQQFPDLHSELNLSSLELGDSALYFCASSGGASGIYEQYFGPGTRLTVT.